This T cell receptor beta chain was sequenced during a study of blood T cell repertoires in COVID-19. Across the study: Whether acute or convalescent, the COVID-19 samples came from the United States, Italy and Spain. Sample material is recorded as cDNA or gDNA derived from T cells, B-cell-depleted T cells, or PBMCs.

Per germline, CDR1 LGHNA and CDR2 YNFKEQ. Trimming removed 1 base from V and 5 bases from J, with 11 bases in between. The CDR3 consists of 14 residues. Participant age was roughly 18 to 100 years, and participants resided in approximately 25 US areas. Cohorts were assigned according to the clinical history that participants reported. Repertoires were generated with immunoSEQ multiplex PCR, while TCRdb's copy carries only in-frame clones and drops some. The sample consists of 250,000 to 300,000 clones, roughly four fifths of them appearing once. The receptor comes from a young man with acute COVID-19. The sequencing input was PBMCs or T cells enriched from blood (not recorded which). This sequence joins TRBV4-2 and TRBJ2-5; D may be TRBD2 (6 bases). The CDR3 sequence: CASSQVMEGETQYF. The CDR3 coding sequence is TGTGCCAGCAGCCAAGTCATGGAGGGCGAGACCCAGTACTTC.